The rows below give T cell receptor beta chains drawn from one sample of a study of response to subunit inactivated influenza vaccine. TCRdb re-analysed the RT-PCR reads in MiXCR, keeping a single row per CDR3 protein. The sample includes around 600,000 distinct CDR3 sequences, roughly 10% of them seen just once. The same data also contributed to another study, on T cells expressing NK-cell markers.

Here the sequenced sample was PBMCs from blood, taken on the day of vaccination. Receptor source: a man aged 45 to 65 who received an inactivated influenza vaccine. The CDR3 runs from the conserved cysteine through the conserved F or W. D genes are given only for firm matches. Expanded clones are given a class, and other clones once, few, many or no size at all.

D gene	V gene	clone size	J gene	CDR3 DNA	CDR3 protein
NA	TRBV12-3/TRBV12-4	few	TRBJ1-2	TGTGCCAGCAGTTTAGCGCTCAGGGATGGCTACACCTTC	CASSLALRDGYTF
NA	TRBV12-3/TRBV12-4	NA	TRBJ2-1	TGTGCCAGCAGTTTAGCAGAGACACACCACAATGAGCAGTTCTTC	CASSLAETHHNEQFF
NA	TRBV6-5	few	TRBJ2-6	TGTGCCAGCACTTCAACCTCTGGGGCCAACGTCCTGACTTTC	CASTSTSGANVLTF
TRBD1	TRBV18	NA	TRBJ2-1	TGTGCCAGCCACGGACAGGCGAGAAGCTCCTACAATGAGCAGTTCTTC	CASHGQARSSYNEQFF
NA	TRBV20-1	NA	TRBJ2-7	TGCAGTGCTAGAGATCCAGCGGGTATCTCCTACGAGCAGTACTTC	CSARDPAGISYEQYF
NA	TRBV12-3/TRBV12-4	many	TRBJ1-1	TGTGCCAGCAGTCCAGGGTTTACTGAAGCTTTCTTT	CASSPGFTEAFF
NA	TRBV2	NA	TRBJ2-2	TGTGCCAGCAGGAGCGACAGGCGGGACACCGGGGAGCTGTTTTTT	CASRSDRRDTGELFF
TRBD1	TRBV6-2/TRBV6-3	few	TRBJ2-2	TGTGCCAGCAGCGAAACCGGGACAGGGCGAACGAACACCGGGGAGCTGTTTTTT	CASSETGTGRTNTGELFF
TRBD2	TRBV9	NA	TRBJ2-1	TGTGCCAGCAGCACCTCTAGCGGGAGTCCCTACAATGAGCAGTTCTTC	CASSTSSGSPYNEQFF
NA	TRBV6-2/TRBV6-3	NA	TRBJ2-7	TGTGCCAGCAGTTACTCCGACGGGGGCGGCTCCTACGAGCAGTACTTC	CASSYSDGGGSYEQYF
NA	TRBV7-2	NA	TRBJ1-1	TGTGCCAGCAGCTCGAACAGCGGGACTGAAGCTTTCTTT	CASSSNSGTEAFF
NA	TRBV5-1	NA	TRBJ2-1	TGCGCCAGCAGTTCAGGGGGAGCGGGAGTGAATGAGCAGTTCTTC	CASSSGGAGVNEQFF
TRBD1	TRBV7-2	few	TRBJ2-5	TGTGCCAGCAGCTTATCGGACAGGGTTTCCGCCCAGTACTTC	CASSLSDRVSAQYF
NA	TRBV4-3	few	TRBJ1-2	TGCGCCAGCAGCCAAGAAGGGTCCCGGCAATTTTATGGCTACACCTTC	CASSQEGSRQFYGYTF
NA	TRBV6-1	NA	TRBJ1-4	TGTGCCAGCAGCAGGGTACTCGATGAAAAACTGTTTTTT	CASSRVLDEKLFF